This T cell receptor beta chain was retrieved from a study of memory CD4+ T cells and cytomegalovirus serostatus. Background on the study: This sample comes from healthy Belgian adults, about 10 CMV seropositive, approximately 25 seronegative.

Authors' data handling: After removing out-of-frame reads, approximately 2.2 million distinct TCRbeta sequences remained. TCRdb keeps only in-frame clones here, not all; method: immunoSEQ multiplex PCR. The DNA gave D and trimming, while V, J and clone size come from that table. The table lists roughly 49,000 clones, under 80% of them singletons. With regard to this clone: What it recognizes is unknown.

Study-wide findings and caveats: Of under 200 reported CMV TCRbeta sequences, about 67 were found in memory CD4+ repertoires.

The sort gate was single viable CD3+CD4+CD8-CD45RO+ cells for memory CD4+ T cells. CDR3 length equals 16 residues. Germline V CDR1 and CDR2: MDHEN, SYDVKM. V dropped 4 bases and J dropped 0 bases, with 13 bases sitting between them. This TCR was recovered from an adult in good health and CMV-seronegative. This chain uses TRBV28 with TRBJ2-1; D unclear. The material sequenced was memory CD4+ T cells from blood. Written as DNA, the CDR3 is TGTGCCAGCAGTTCCCCGACCGCCCACTCCTACAATGAGCAGTTCTTC. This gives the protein CASSSPTAHSYNEQFF. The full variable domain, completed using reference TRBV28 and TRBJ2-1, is DVKVTQSSRYLVKRTGEKVFLECVQDMDHENMFWYRQDPGLGLRLIYFSYDVKMKEKGDIPEGYSVSREKKERFSLILESASTNQTSMYLCASSSPTAHSYNEQFFGPGTRLTVL.